The 2 T cell receptor beta chains below were found in one sample sequenced in a study of blood T cells in healthy people across ages. Combining a sample-barcoded 5' primer with a J-beta primer mix, a second PCR ran for 7 to 11 cycles. TCRdb fed the 5' RACE reads into MiXCR, producing one record per CDR3 protein. The sample gives some 750,000 distinct CDR3 sequences, approximately 21% of which show up once; roughly 22% is in the top ten. Sequenced input: blood. The receptor set was obtained from a man between 65 and 80 years old in good health.

The rearrangement uses TRBV3-1 and TRBJ2-1; D might be TRBD2 (6 bases). Germline-derived CDR1 and CDR2 are LGHDT and YNNKEL (reference sequence). This CDR3 region has 15 residues. V shed 1 base and J shed 15 bases, with 22 bases lying between them. The CDR3, as DNA: TGTGCCAGCAGCCAAGGCGAGTTCGGAGGGACGTCCGGGTTCTTC. Protein product: CASSQGEFGGTSGFF.

The V call is TRBV7-8, the J call TRBJ1-1, with TRBD1 matching 7 bases. This CDR3 contains 16 residues. CDR1 and CDR2 from the germline V gene are SGHVS and FQNEAQ. Unmatched junction bases numbered 17, after V lost 3 bases and J lost 10 bases. The CDR3 spells CASSLMTGWDPLVAFF. The CDR3 coding sequence is TGTGCCAGCAGCTTGATGACAGGGTGGGATCCGCTGGTAGCTTTCTTT.